This is a list of T cell receptor beta chains from one sample in a study of T cell responses to AZD1222 COVID-19 vaccine. The method was immunoSEQ multiplex PCR; TCRdb's version includes in-frame clones alone and lacks a portion of them. Among about 110,000 clones, 89% were seen once, and the ten largest hold around 45%. This specimen was peripheral blood, taken 28 days after the second AZD1222 dose. The receptors were gathered from an adult who received the AZD1222 COVID-19 vaccine. CDR3s include the opening cysteine and the closing phenylalanine or tryptophan.

V gene	J gene	CDR3 protein
TRBV9	TRBJ2-2	CASSSGTGANTGELFF
TRBV2	TRBJ1-4	CASRGTLSTNEKLFF
TRBV6-5	TRBJ1-3	CASSQPWGNTIYF
TRBV5-5	TRBJ2-3	CASSWGHLLSTDTQYF
TRBV27	TRBJ2-1	CASSSPSGAYNEQFF
TRBV4-2	TRBJ2-7	CASSQEGISIGEQYF
TRBV27	TRBJ2-3	CASTGTQYF
TRBV2	TRBJ1-5	CASSEVGQGVMSNQPQHF
TRBV18	TRBJ2-7	CASSPPQDFRQYF
TRBV5-1	TRBJ1-3	CASQGGHSGNTIYF
TRBV7-2	TRBJ1-4	CASSTQRGGEKLFF
TRBV9	TRBJ1-1	CASSLRPNTEAFF
TRBV5-8	TRBJ2-1	CASSLGLAGYNEQFF
TRBV18	TRBJ2-7	CASSQADFNIIGSEQYF
TRBV19	TRBJ1-5	CASTDRGRVSNQPQHF
TRBV6-2/TRBV6-3	TRBJ2-7	CASSRLTGSTYEQYF
TRBV20-1	TRBJ2-7	CSASFYEQYF
TRBV30	TRBJ2-3	CAWSVGGAVYTQYF
TRBV7-8	TRBJ2-2	CASSWRGGRPPNTGELFF
TRBV24-1	TRBJ2-5	CATSWGPGQGTGQETQYF
TRBV24-1	TRBJ2-1	CATSDPSGGGLNEQFF
TRBV4-2	TRBJ2-7	CASSQEGLASLYEQYF
TRBV7-9	TRBJ1-1	CASSLGWDAHGGTEAFF
TRBV13	TRBJ2-7	CASSSGALAGVSHEQYF
TRBV7-8	TRBJ1-5	CASTDLNSNQPQHF
TRBV25-1	TRBJ2-1	CASSDSSNEQFF
TRBV7-3	TRBJ2-3	CASSLNSLGTDTQYF
TRBV18	TRBJ1-2	CASSPDRGIYGYTF
TRBV3-1/TRBV3-2	TRBJ1-2	CASSHLRTYGYTF
TRBV5-1	TRBJ1-1	CASSPDMSTEAFF
TRBV5-4	TRBJ1-4	CASKNSATNEKLFF
TRBV7-2	TRBJ1-1	CASSLAQGITEAFF
TRBV3-1/TRBV3-2	TRBJ2-4	CASSQVKNIQYF
TRBV10-3	TRBJ2-2	CAIGTFNTGELFF